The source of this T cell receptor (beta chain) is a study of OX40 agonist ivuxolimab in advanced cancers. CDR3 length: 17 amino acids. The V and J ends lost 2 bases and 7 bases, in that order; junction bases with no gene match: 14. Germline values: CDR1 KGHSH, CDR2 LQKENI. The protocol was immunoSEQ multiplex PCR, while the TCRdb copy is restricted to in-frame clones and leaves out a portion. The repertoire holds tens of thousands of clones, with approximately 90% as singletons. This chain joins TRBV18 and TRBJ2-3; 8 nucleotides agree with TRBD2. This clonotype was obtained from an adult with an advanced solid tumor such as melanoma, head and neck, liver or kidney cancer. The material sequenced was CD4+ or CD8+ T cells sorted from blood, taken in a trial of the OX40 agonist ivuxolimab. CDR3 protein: CASSPKERTSWGNTQYF. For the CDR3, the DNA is TGTGCCAGCTCACCAAAGGAAAGGACTAGCTGGGGAAATACGCAGTATTTT.